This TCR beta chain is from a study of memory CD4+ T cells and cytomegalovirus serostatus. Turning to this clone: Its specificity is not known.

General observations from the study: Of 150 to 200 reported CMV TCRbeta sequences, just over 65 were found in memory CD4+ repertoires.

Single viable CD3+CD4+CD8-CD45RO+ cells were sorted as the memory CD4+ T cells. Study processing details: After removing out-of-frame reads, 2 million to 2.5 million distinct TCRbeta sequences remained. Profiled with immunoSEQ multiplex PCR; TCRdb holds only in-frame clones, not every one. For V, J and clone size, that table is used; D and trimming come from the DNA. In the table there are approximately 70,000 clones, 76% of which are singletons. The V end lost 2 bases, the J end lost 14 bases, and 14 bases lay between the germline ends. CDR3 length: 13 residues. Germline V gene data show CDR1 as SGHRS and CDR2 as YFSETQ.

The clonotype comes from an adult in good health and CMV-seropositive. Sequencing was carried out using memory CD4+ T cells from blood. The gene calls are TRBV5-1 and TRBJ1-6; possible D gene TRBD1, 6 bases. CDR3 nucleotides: TGCGCCAGCAGCTTTGACCGGGAGGGGGCCCTCCACTTT. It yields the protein CASSFDREGALHF.